The 6 T cell receptor beta chains below all came from one sample that was sequenced in a study of vaccination effects on CD4 cells after COVID-19. No cognate antigen is known for these TCRs. TCRdb's copy holds only in-frame clones and misses some; the assay was immunoSEQ multiplex PCR. Found here are 35,000 to 55,000 clones, approximately 70% of them singletons; the top ten hold under 35%. Within the ViraFEST assay, antigen-specific CD4+ T cells underwent expansion with viral peptide pools prior to sequencing. Once cultured for roughly 10 days, the cells underwent separation to obtain CD4+ T cells. The person was diagnosed with PCR-confirmed SARS-CoV-2 infection between March and December 2020. Material: CD4+ T cells from PBMCs cultured with a peptide pool, obtained before COVID-19 vaccination. Receptors were obtained from a human donor who had a prior SARS-CoV-2 infection.

In this sample, this clone turned up once. This sequence joins TRBV19 and TRBJ2-3, with D perhaps given as TRBD1 or TRBD2 (7 bases each). The CDR3 consists of 15 residues. V was pared by 6 bases and J by 5 bases, with 18 bases between. The germline V gene encodes CDR1 LNHDA and CDR2 SQIVND (reference sequence). The CDR3 nucleotides read TGTGCCAGTAGCCCTTTCAGGGGGAGGGGAGATACGCAGTATTTT. Its protein is CASSPFRGRGDTQYF.

J is TRBJ1-1 and V is TRBV2, with D possibly TRBD1 on 6 matching bases. Germline-derived CDR1 and CDR2 are SNHLY and FYNNEI. The CDR3 extends over 13 amino acids. V shed 9 bases and J shed 4 bases, with 15 bases lying between them. The CDR3 loop reads CASTGTGATEAFF. The CDR3 DNA follows: TGTGCCAGTACAGGGACGGGGGCCACTGAAGCTTTCTTT. Complete variable domain (other parts from reference TRBV2 and TRBJ1-1): EPEVTQTPSHQVTQMGQEVILRCVPISNHLYFYWYRQILGQKVEFLVSFYNNEISEKSEIFDDQFSVERPDGSNFTLKIRSTKLEDSAMYFCASTGTGATEAFFGQGTRLTVV.

In its sample, this clone was seen a few times. The chain links TRBV3-1 (or the pseudogene TRBV3-2) to TRBJ2-1; perhaps TRBD2 as D (6 bases). CDR3 length: 15 residues. Germline V CDR1 and CDR2: LGHDT, YNNKEL (reference sequence). Between the trimmed V and J ends, which lost 4 bases and 10 bases, there was a span of 20 bases. CDR3 in DNA: TGTGCCAGCAGCCTTATCGGCCTGGAGGGGACGGAGCAGTTCTTC. Encoded protein: CASSLIGLEGTEQFF.

The gene calls are TRBV7-6 and TRBJ2-5, with TRBD1 matching over 11 bases. This CDR3 contains 15 residues. In germline, CDR1 is SGHVS, CDR2 FNYEAQ. Trimming cost V 2 bases and J 6 bases; bases outside gene matches: 5. The CDR3 sequence: CASSLQGQGVKTQYF. CDR3 DNA: TGTGCCAGCAGCTTACAGGGACAGGGGGTAAAGACCCAGTACTTC.

This clone was seen only once. The rearrangement joins TRBV2 to TRBJ2-7; no firm D call. The V end lost 4 bases, the J end lost 3 bases, and 10 bases lay between the germline ends. This CDR3 has 13 amino acids. CDR1 SNHLY and CDR2 FYNNEI come from the germline V gene. The CDR3 DNA reads as TGTGCCAGCAGTGGAGGTAGAGACTACGAGCAGTACTTC. It specifies CASSGGRDYEQYF.

This clone was seen only once. The genes are TRBV11-3 and TRBJ1-1; TRBD1 agrees at 7 bases. V was pared by 3 bases and J by 3 bases, with 10 bases of the junction left unmatched. This CDR3 is 16 amino acids long. Looked up from germline, CDR1 is SGHNT and CDR2 is YENEEA. This chain's CDR3 is CASSLIPTGRYTEAFF. CDR3 in DNA: TGTGCCAGCAGCTTGATACCGACAGGGAGGTACACTGAAGCTTTCTTT. Looking up the rest from reference TRBV11-3 and TRBJ1-1 gives the full variable domain: EAGVVQSPRYKIIEKKQPVAFWCNPISGHNTLYWYLQNLGQGPELLIRYENEEAVDDSQLPKDRFSAERLKGVDSTLKIQPAELGDSAVYLCASSLIPTGRYTEAFFGQGTRLTVV.